The 10 T cell receptor beta chains in this list originate from one sample, sequenced in a study of shared clonotypes between healthy human individuals. Produced via immunoSEQ multiplex PCR; TCRdb's table is partial and in-frame only. Among approximately 2,300,000 clones listed, 92% were seen once. The sequencing input was naive CD4+ T cells from PBMCs. Subset reported: CD45RA+ positively selected. Receptor source: a man younger than 35 in good health. Some clones in this sample may be carry-over from other donors' samples.

The V call is TRBV27, the J call TRBJ2-2; D remains ambiguous. This CDR3 region has 13 residues. Germline V gene lookup returns CDR1 MNHEY and CDR2 SMNVEV (reference sequence). The germline V and J ends were trimmed by 5 bases and 4 bases, with 8 bases remaining between them. Here the CDR3 DNA reads TGTGCCAGCAGTCCCCAAATCACCGGGGAGCTGTTTTTT. Protein: CASSPQITGELFF.

The rearrangement links TRBV19 to TRBJ1-1; TRBD1 is a possible D gene (5 bases). CDR1 LNHDA and CDR2 SQIVND come from the germline V gene (reference sequence). This CDR3 is built from 14 residues. V was clipped by 3 bases and J by 1 base, with 9 bases between them. CDR3 nucleotides: TGTGCCAGTAGTATGCGTCAGGGGAACACTGAAGCTTTCTTT. Its protein is CASSMRQGNTEAFF.

The chain has TRBV27 and TRBJ1-3, with D unclear. Germline loops: CDR1 MNHEY, CDR2 SMNVEV (reference sequence). The length of the CDR3 is 13 residues. V dropped 2 bases and J dropped 4 bases, with 6 bases sitting between them. The CDR3 DNA reads TGTGCCAGCAGTTTACACCAAGGAAACACCATATATTTT. It yields the protein CASSLHQGNTIYF.

The CDR3 DNA sequence: TGCAGCGCCGGGACGGCTGTTAACACTGAAGCTTTCTTT. Translated: CSAGTAVNTEAFF. This chain joins TRBV29-1 and TRBJ1-1, with a tentative D call TRBD1 (5 bases). V lost 7 bases and J lost 2, with 14 bases in between. The germline V gene has CDR1 SQVTM and CDR2 ANQGSEA. The CDR3 is 13 residues long.

This chain links TRBV6-4 with TRBJ2-7; TRBD1 matches at 8 bases. V was clipped by 4 bases and J by 0 bases; unmatched bases: 5. Looked up from germline, CDR1 is MRHNA and CDR2 is SNTAGT. The CDR3 is 15 residues long. CDR3 nucleotides: TGTGCCAGCAGTGTTTCGACAGGGGCCTCCTACGAGCAGTACTTC. The encoded protein is CASSVSTGASYEQYF.

This rearrangement joins TRBV5-8 to TRBJ1-2, with D maybe TRBD1 (5 bases). V was clipped by 2 bases and J by 4 bases, with 9 bases between them. The germline V gene encodes CDR1 SGHTS and CDR2 YDEGEE. The CDR3 consists of 13 residues. The CDR3 loop reads CASSLGVPYGYTF. Here the CDR3 DNA reads TGTGCCAGCAGCTTAGGGGTTCCCTATGGCTACACCTTC.

The CDR3 DNA follows: TGTGCCAGTAGATTGTATACTGAAGCTTTCTTT. Protein: CASRLYTEAFF. This chain connects TRBV19 to TRBJ1-1; D is uncertain. Trimming pared 6 bases from V and 5 bases from J, leaving 7 bases between. Germline V gene lookup returns CDR1 LNHDA and CDR2 SQIVND (reference sequence). The CDR3 has 11 residues.

The gene calls are TRBV18 and TRBJ1-2, with D unresolved. The CDR3 is 14 residues long. Germline V gene lookup returns CDR1 KGHSH and CDR2 LQKENI. Trimming left V 1 base short and J 1 base short, with 7 bases between. The CDR3 here is CASSPLGLNYGYTF. DNA for the CDR3: TGTGCCAGCTCACCACTAGGACTTAACTATGGCTACACCTTC.

The rearrangement links TRBV5-1 to TRBJ2-2, with TRBD1 identical over 10 bases. Trimming removed 4 bases from V and 3 bases from J; junction bases left unmatched: 3. This CDR3 region has 15 residues. Germline lookup yields CDR1 SGHRS and CDR2 YFSETQ. The CDR3 spells CASSVGQGYTGELFF. CDR3 DNA: TGCGCCAGCAGCGTGGGACAGGGGTACACCGGGGAGCTGTTTTTT.

This rearrangement joins TRBV11-2 to TRBJ1-1, with TRBD1 matching over 8 bases. V was clipped by 5 bases and J by 10 bases; unmatched bases: 12. In germline, CDR1 is SGHAT, CDR2 FQNNGV. The CDR3 consists of 14 residues. The CDR3 region has the DNA TGTGCCAGCAGCCCGTTACAGGGGGTGATAGGAGCTTTCTTT. This translates into CASSPLQGVIGAFF.